This T cell receptor beta chain emerged from a study of shared T cell receptors in the human thymus. The protocol was immunoSEQ multiplex PCR, while the TCRdb copy is restricted to in-frame clones and leaves out a portion. The sample lists about 660,000 clones; approximately 90% were seen once. J lost 3 bases, V lost 2 bases, and 7 bases had no gene match. Germline values: CDR1 WSHSY, CDR2 SAAADI. The CDR3 length is 15 residues. The sample was also reused in another study, on human thymus T cells. That paper adds: The study used thymus tissue resected during corrective heart surgery. Thymic and blood repertoires appeared to carry a bias in their V and J gene usage. Related research found strongly overlapping thymic repertoires in unrelated individuals.

The rearrangement links TRBV10-2 to TRBJ2-7; 7 bases match TRBD2. The sequenced sample consisted of thymocytes. The receptor comes from a boy under two years old with a congenital heart defect. In DNA form, the CDR3 reads TGCGCCAGCAGTGAGGGCGGGAGCGCGCTCTACGAGCAGTACTTC. Amino acid sequence: CASSEGGSALYEQYF.